What follows are 26 T cell receptor beta chains derived from one specimen sequenced in a study of T cell responses to AZD1222 COVID-19 vaccine. Profiling relied on immunoSEQ multiplex PCR, and the TCRdb table lists in-frame clones only, not all of them. Of about 76,000 clones listed, over 65% are singletons. The sample was peripheral blood, taken 28 days after the second dose of the MenACWY control vaccine. The receptors here all came from an adult who received the MenACWY meningococcal vaccine as a control.

CDR3 sequence (DNA): TGTGCCAGCAGCCTCACGGGACTACCGAACACCGGGGAGCTGTTTTTT. It translates to CASSLTGLPNTGELFF. The rearrangement uses TRBV3-1 (or the pseudogene TRBV3-2) and TRBJ2-2, with TRBD2 matching 7 bases. The CDR3 is made up of 16 amino acids. V shed 4 bases, J shed 0 bases, and the junction held 5 bases outside the gene matches. Germline assignment: CDR1 LGHDT and CDR2 YNNKEL (reference sequence).

This chain links TRBV4-1 with TRBJ2-7; tentative D call: TRBD2 (5 bases). V lost 2 bases and J lost 4, with 15 bases in between. Germline values: CDR1 MGHRA, CDR2 YSYEKL. The CDR3 spans 15 residues. In nucleotides, the CDR3 is TGCGCCAGCAGCCAAATAGTAGACCCGGGGTACGAGCAGTACTTC. This encodes CASSQIVDPGYEQYF.

This clone was detected a few times. The chain combines TRBV9 with TRBJ2-7; TRBD1 matches 8 bases. There are 15 residues in the CDR3. V lost 4 bases, J lost 2 bases, and 8 bases stayed unmatched. CDR1 is SGDLS and CDR2 is YYNGEE in the germline V gene. The CDR3: CASSPFDRGTYEQYF. Here the CDR3 DNA reads TGTGCCAGCAGCCCCTTCGACAGGGGCACCTACGAGCAGTACTTC.

CDR3 amino acids: CASSIDRPPYNEQFF. The CDR3, as DNA: TGCGCCAGCAGCATCGACAGGCCCCCCTACAATGAGCAGTTCTTC. The genes are TRBV5-1 and TRBJ2-1, with D perhaps TRBD1 (6 bases). The germline gives CDR1 SGHRS, CDR2 YFSETQ. The CDR3 covers 15 residues. Trimming left V 4 bases short and J 2 bases short, with 13 bases between.

J is TRBJ1-1 and V is TRBV2; D uncertain. Trimming took 1 base from V and 4 from J, leaving 7 bases between them. Germline assignment: CDR1 SNHLY and CDR2 FYNNEI. This CDR3 spans 13 amino acids. The CDR3 spells CASSEVPSTEAFF. CDR3 sequence (DNA): TGTGCCAGCAGTGAAGTCCCTAGCACTGAAGCTTTCTTT.

The chain is built from TRBV9 and TRBJ1-5, with 7 bases that match TRBD1. In germline, CDR1 is SGDLS, CDR2 YYNGEE. The CDR3 spans 15 residues. Trimming at V came to 3 bases and at J to 5 bases, leaving 8 bases not matched to a gene. The CDR3 loop reads CASSASRQGHQPQHF. DNA for the CDR3: TGTGCCAGCAGCGCCAGCAGACAGGGTCATCAGCCCCAGCATTTT.

This clone was picked up one time. The rearrangement joins TRBV5-1 to TRBJ2-1, with D hard to call. Germline CDR1 and CDR2: SGHRS and YFSETQ. There are 18 residues in the CDR3. Trimming cost V 0 bases and J 0 bases, with 16 bases left between them. CDR3 sequence (DNA): TGCGCCAGCAGCTTGGCTTGGCCTACCCTCAGCTCCTACAATGAGCAGTTCTTC. Translating it yields CASSLAWPTLSSYNEQFF.

DNA for the CDR3: TGTGCCAGTAGTCCGGTTTACAGCTCCTACGAGCAGTACTTC. Its translation is CASSPVYSSYEQYF. The chain links TRBV19 to TRBJ2-7; no clear D gene. This CDR3 spans 14 amino acids. In germline, CDR1 is LNHDA, CDR2 SQIVND (reference sequence). V shed 5 bases and J shed 0 bases, with 11 bases lying between them. The whole variable domain, filled in from reference TRBV19 and TRBJ2-7, reads DGGITQSPKYLFRKEGQNVTLSCEQNLNHDAMYWYRQDPGQGLRLIYYSQIVNDFQKGDIAEGYSVSREKKESFPLTVTSAQKNPTAFYLCASSPVYSSYEQYFGPGTRLTVT.

V is TRBV7-9 and J is TRBJ1-1; D is unresolved. The CDR3 is made up of 14 amino acids. Germline CDR1 is SEHNR and CDR2 is FQNEAQ (reference sequence). V was cut by 5 bases and J by 3 bases, with 13 bases left in between. The CDR3 bases are TGTGCCAGCAGCCATCCGATGGCGTACACTGAAGCTTTCTTT. Residues: CASSHPMAYTEAFF.

The chain is built from TRBV24-1 and TRBJ1-1; 7 bases are shared with TRBD1. The junction had 11 bases not matched to a gene; V was cut back by 2 bases and J by 3 bases. The CDR3 sequence is 17 residues long. Germline CDR1 and CDR2: KGHDR and SFDVKD. The CDR3 DNA is TGTGCCACCAGTGATTGGGACAGCTTGATGGTGCACACTGAAGCTTTCTTT. Residues: CATSDWDSLMVHTEAFF.

This clone has at least ten counts. This chain uses TRBV30 with TRBJ1-2, with D perhaps matching TRBD1 (6 bases). The length of the CDR3 is 13 residues. V lost 5 bases, J lost 7 bases, and 17 bases lay in between. Germline V gene data show CDR1 as GTSNPN and CDR2 as SVGIG (reference sequence). The CDR3 DNA reads TGTGCCTGGTTTCGCGACAGGCCACTTGGCTACACCTTC. Translating gives CAWFRDRPLGYTF. The variable domain in full, completed from reference TRBV30 and TRBJ1-2, reads SQTIHQWPATLVQPVGSPLSLECTVEGTSNPNLYWYRQAAGRGLQLLFYSVGIGQISSEVPQNLSASRPQDRQFILSSKKLLLSDSGFYLCAWFRDRPLGYTFGSGTRLTVV.

This chain links TRBV7-2 with TRBJ2-1; tentative D call: TRBD1 (5 bases). V lost 1 base, J lost 10 bases, and 11 bases lay in between. CDR3 size: 13 residues. The V gene's germline CDR1 is SGHTA and CDR2 FQGNSA. This chain's CDR3 is CASSLVRAVEQFF. For the CDR3, the DNA is TGTGCCAGCAGCTTAGTCAGGGCGGTAGAGCAGTTCTTC.

CDR3 sequence (DNA): TGCGCCAGCAGCCAAGGGAACGCGAACACCGGGGAGCTGTTTTTT. Amino acid sequence: CASSQGNANTGELFF. This rearrangement joins TRBV4-3 to TRBJ2-2; D remains ambiguous. Trimming stripped 1 base from V and 0 bases from J, with 6 bases between. CDR3 length: 15 residues. Germline CDR1 and CDR2: LGHNA and YSLEER.

The chain is built from TRBV5-1 and TRBJ1-3; weak D call: TRBD1 (6 bases). The germline gives CDR1 SGHRS, CDR2 YFSETQ. The CDR3 sequence is 15 residues long. V lost 4 bases and J 4 bases, leaving 15 bases between the germline ends. The chain's CDR3 is CASSPLGGEGNTIYF. CDR3 nucleotide sequence: TGCGCCAGCAGCCCCCTAGGGGGTGAGGGAAACACCATATATTTT.

The J gene is TRBJ1-5, the V gene TRBV4-2; D ambiguous. V dropped 1 base and J dropped 5 bases, with 12 bases sitting between them. CDR1 LGHNA and CDR2 YNFKEQ come from the germline V gene. The CDR3 is 15 residues long. This CDR3 is CASSQGVQLDQPQHF. The DNA of the CDR3 is TGTGCCAGCAGCCAAGGGGTACAGCTTGATCAGCCCCAGCATTTT.

V gene TRBV25-1 combines with J gene TRBJ1-2, with D unresolved. This CDR3 contains 13 residues. Trimming cost V 4 bases and J 0 bases, with 6 bases left between them. Germline V lookup: CDR1 MGHDK, CDR2 SYGVNS. The CDR3 region is CASSAGPNYGYTF. The CDR3 DNA reads TGTGCCAGCAGTGCGGGCCCTAACTATGGCTACACCTTC.

This clone came up once. The genes are TRBV7-9 and TRBJ1-4; no firm D call. The V and J ends lost 5 bases and 0 bases respectively, with 7 bases between them. Per germline, CDR1 SEHNR and CDR2 FQNEAQ (reference sequence). CDR3 length equals 14 residues. CDR3 sequence: CASSPTSTNEKLFF. In DNA, the CDR3 is TGTGCCAGCAGCCCTACCTCAACTAATGAAAAACTGTTTTTT.

This chain joins TRBV6-1 and TRBJ1-4; the match to TRBD1 covers 9 bases. CDR3 length equals 14 residues. Trimming removed 1 base from V and 10 bases from J; junction bases left unmatched: 4. Germline lookup yields CDR1 MNHNS and CDR2 SASEGT. CDR3 residues: CASSEGRGQGKLFF. The CDR3 DNA follows: TGTGCCAGCAGTGAAGGGAGGGGACAGGGAAAACTGTTTTTT.

The chain employs TRBV7-2 and TRBJ2-5; no definite D call. This CDR3 has 13 amino acids. Looked up from germline, CDR1 is SGHTA and CDR2 is FQGNSA. Trimming left V 5 bases short and J 0 bases short, with 7 bases between. CDR3 region: CASSIPYQETQYF. The CDR3 DNA is TGTGCCAGCAGCATTCCGTACCAAGAGACCCAGTACTTC.

Remarks on this clone: A read error may be the cause here, since a much bigger clone is one base away. V usage is TRBV28 and J usage is TRBJ1-5; 9 nucleotides align to TRBD1. The CDR3 runs to 13 residues. The trim removed 6 bases at V and 4 bases at J, leaving 1 base unmatched. Germline V gene sequence: CDR1 MDHEN, CDR2 SYDVKM. The CDR3 DNA is TGTGCCAGCAGCGACAGGGGGAATCAGCCCCAGCATTTT. Translating it yields CASSDRGNQPQHF.

The chain has TRBV5-1 and TRBJ2-6; 7 nucleotides match TRBD1. There are 19 residues in the CDR3. Germline CDR1 and CDR2: SGHRS and YFSETQ. The J segment lost 0 bases and the V segment lost 4 bases, leaving 13 bases of the junction unmatched. This chain's CDR3 is CASSPGGSFSSSGANVLTF. CDR3 DNA: TGCGCCAGCAGCCCAGGGGGTTCGTTTTCTAGCTCTGGGGCCAACGTCCTGACTTTC.

The chain combines TRBV2 with TRBJ2-7, with D maybe TRBD2 (5 bases). Trimming stripped 5 bases from V and 3 bases from J, with 14 bases between. Germline-derived CDR1 and CDR2 are SNHLY and FYNNEI. The CDR3 runs to 14 residues. The chain's CDR3 is CASSQDGTSYEQYF. The DNA for the CDR3 is TGTGCCAGCAGTCAGGACGGTACTAGCTACGAGCAGTACTTC.

The chain carries TRBV7-8 and TRBJ1-1; no clear D. The germline CDR1 and CDR2 sequences are SGHVS and FQNEAQ. The CDR3 sequence is 15 residues long. With 1 base removed from V and 1 base from J, the gap between germline ends came to 10 bases. CDR3 protein: CASSLGVMPNTEAFF. CDR3 coding DNA: TGTGCCAGCAGCTTAGGAGTCATGCCGAACACTGAAGCTTTCTTT.

This sequence joins TRBV6-6 and TRBJ2-7, with a tentative D call TRBD1 (6 bases). CDR1 and CDR2 from the germline V gene are MNHNY and SVGAGI (reference sequence). Deletions cut 5 bases from V and 3 bases from J, with 14 bases between. CDR3 length: 14 residues. CDR3 bases: TGTGCCAGCAGTCCACAGGGACCGATCTACGAGCAGTACTTC. Its protein is CASSPQGPIYEQYF.

The chain is built from TRBV21-1 and TRBJ2-7; the D call of TRBD2 is as the table states it, not checked on the DNA. TRBV21-1 is a pseudogene segment. This CDR3 contains 16 residues. The CDR3 here is CASSMVHERGRYLRYF. As DNA, the CDR3 is TGTGCCAGCAGCATGGTCCACGAGCGAGGTCGGTACTTGCGGTACTTC.

This sequence joins TRBV6-2 or TRBV6-3 and TRBJ1-1; weak D call: TRBD1 (6 bases). Trimming left V 5 bases short and J 2 bases short, with 12 bases between. Looked up from germline, CDR1 is MNHEY and CDR2 is SVGEGT. CDR3 size: 14 residues. Here the CDR3 DNA reads TGTGCCAGCAGTCTCCGGACAGCAAACACTGAAGCTTTCTTT. Protein: CASSLRTANTEAFF.